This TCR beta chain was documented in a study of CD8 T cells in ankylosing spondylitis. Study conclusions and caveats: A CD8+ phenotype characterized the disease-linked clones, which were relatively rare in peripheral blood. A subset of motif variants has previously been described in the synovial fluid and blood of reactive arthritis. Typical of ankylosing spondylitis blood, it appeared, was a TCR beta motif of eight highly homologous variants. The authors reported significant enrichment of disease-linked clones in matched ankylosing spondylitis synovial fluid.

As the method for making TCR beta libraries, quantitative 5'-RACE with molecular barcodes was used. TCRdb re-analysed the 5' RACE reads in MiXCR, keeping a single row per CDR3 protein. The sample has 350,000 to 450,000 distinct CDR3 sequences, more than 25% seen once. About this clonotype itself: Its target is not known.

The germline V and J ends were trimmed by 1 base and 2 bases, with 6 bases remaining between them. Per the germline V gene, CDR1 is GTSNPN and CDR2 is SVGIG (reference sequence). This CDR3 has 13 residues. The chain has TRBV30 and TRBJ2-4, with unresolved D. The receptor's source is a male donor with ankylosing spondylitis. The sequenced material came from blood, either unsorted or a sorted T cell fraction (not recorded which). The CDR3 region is CAWSASPKNIQYF. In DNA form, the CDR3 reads TGTGCCTGGAGTGCCTCTCCCAAAAACATTCAGTACTTC.